The 22 T cell receptor beta chains listed next were all sequenced from one sample in a study of blood T cell repertoires in COVID-19 (dated by TCRdb to between 2020 and 2021). To prepare the library, the immunoSEQ multiplex PCR assay was applied. This immuneACCESS table, as held by TCRdb, lists in-frame sequences with V and J called but not all clones. Of the missing ones, under half trace to an unresolved V gene in checked studies; the others have no known cause. In this sample the table shows 150,000 to 200,000 clones, around four fifths of which occur a single time. About 18% of the sample goes to the ten largest clones. The sample was PBMCs or T cells enriched from blood (not recorded which). These receptors came from a woman in her 50s who had recovered from COVID-19.

This clone was observed a few times. This chain uses TRBV7-9 with TRBJ2-2, with a tentative D call TRBD1 (6 bases). The germline V gene encodes CDR1 SEHNR and CDR2 FQNEAQ (reference sequence). The V end lost 1 base, the J end lost 0 bases, and 9 bases lay between the germline ends. The CDR3 totals 16 residues. The CDR3 region has the DNA TGTGCCAGCAGCTTAGAGAGGGGGACGAACACCGGGGAGCTGTTTTTT. This codes for CASSLERGTNTGELFF.

This sequence joins TRBV6-1 and TRBJ2-3; 10 nucleotides agree with TRBD2. The junction had 6 bases not matched to a gene; V was cut back by 1 base and J by 5 bases. Germline V gives CDR1 MNHNS, CDR2 SASEGT. The CDR3 totals 16 residues. The CDR3: CASSEGASGSGDTQYF. CDR3 bases: TGTGCCAGCAGTGAAGGAGCTAGCGGGAGTGGAGATACGCAGTATTTT.

The chain employs TRBV19 and TRBJ2-7, with D tentatively TRBD2 (6 bases). Trimming left V 2 bases short and J 1 base short, with 12 bases between. Germline V gene lookup returns CDR1 LNHDA and CDR2 SQIVND (reference sequence). The CDR3 contains 15 residues. The CDR3 sequence is CASSITAGPSYEQYF. CDR3 DNA: TGTGCCAGTAGTATAACAGCGGGTCCTTCCTACGAGCAGTACTTC. The entire variable domain, with the rest obtained from reference TRBV19 and TRBJ2-7, is as follows: DGGITQSPKYLFRKEGQNVTLSCEQNLNHDAMYWYRQDPGQGLRLIYYSQIVNDFQKGDIAEGYSVSREKKESFPLTVTSAQKNPTAFYLCASSITAGPSYEQYFGPGTRLTVT.

Remarks on this clone: At one of its ends the junction is not consistent with the germline gene, which may arise from a read error. The identical CDR3 is also encoded by other nucleotide sequences in the sample. The chain couples TRBV7-9 to TRBJ2-2; D possibly corresponds to TRBD2 (5 bases). The germline V gene has CDR1 SEHNR and CDR2 FQNEAQ (reference sequence). The CDR3 has 16 amino acids. The DNA of the CDR3 is TGTGCCAGCAGCTCCGCCCTTCGGGGTAACACTGGGGAGCTGTTTTTT. Protein: CASSSALRGNTGELFF.

The genes are TRBV10-3 and TRBJ1-3; 10 bases match TRBD1. The junction had 2 bases not matched to a gene; V was cut back by 4 bases and J by 2 bases. CDR3 length: 15 amino acids. The germline V gene encodes CDR1 ENHRY and CDR2 SYGVKD. As DNA, the CDR3 is TGTGCCATCAGTGGGGACAGGGGCCCTGGAAACACCATATATTTT. Translating it yields CAISGDRGPGNTIYF.

The gene calls are TRBV4-1 and TRBJ2-5, with D possibly being TRBD1 (6 bases). Germline V gives CDR1 MGHRA, CDR2 YSYEKL. This CDR3 comprises 14 residues. Trimming shortened V by 6 bases and J by 0 bases, and 11 bases separated the two germline ends. CDR3 region: CASRVDSYQETQYF. Here the CDR3 DNA reads TGCGCCAGCAGAGTGGACAGCTACCAAGAGACCCAGTACTTC.

V gene TRBV18 combines with J gene TRBJ2-7; 8 positions match TRBD2. Trimming at V came to 5 bases and at J to 0 bases, leaving 12 bases not matched to a gene. The CDR3 extends over 17 amino acids. Germline V gene sequence: CDR1 KGHSH, CDR2 LQKENI. Here the CDR3 reads CASSSKLSGTSSYEQYF. In nucleotides, the CDR3 is TGTGCCAGCTCATCGAAACTATCCGGGACTAGCTCCTACGAGCAGTACTTC.

The genes are TRBV9 and TRBJ2-1, with a weak D call TRBD2 (5 bases). Deletions cut 0 bases from V and 5 bases from J, with 12 bases between. The CDR3 totals 15 residues. Germline V gene lookup returns CDR1 SGDLS and CDR2 YYNGEE. DNA of the CDR3: TGTGCCAGCAGCGTAGGGTGGGAGAGGAACAATGAGCAGTTCTTC. It codes for CASSVGWERNNEQFF.

The sample holds one count of this clone. The rearrangement uses TRBV3-1 (or the pseudogene TRBV3-2) and TRBJ2-5; D gene uncertain. V was pared by 3 bases and J by 3 bases, with 5 bases between. The CDR3 consists of 12 residues. CDR1 and CDR2 from the germline V gene are LGHDT and YNNKEL (reference sequence). The CDR3 sequence is CASSHREETQYF. The CDR3 coding sequence is TGTGCCAGCAGCCACCGAGAAGAGACCCAGTACTTC.

The V and J genes are TRBV6-5 and TRBJ2-1, with 9 nucleotides matching TRBD2. Germline CDR1 and CDR2: MNHEY and SVGAGI. Trimming removed 6 bases from V and 2 bases from J; junction bases left unmatched: 5. The CDR3 consists of 15 residues. CDR3 DNA sequence: TGTGCCAGCAGCGCGGGGGGGGGACCCTACAATGAGCAGTTCTTC. The encoded protein is CASSAGGGPYNEQFF.

This clone was seen a handful of times. This chain uses TRBV21-1 with TRBJ1-1; the table's D call, TRBD1, has no DNA check behind it. TRBV21-1 is a pseudogene segment. The CDR3 totals 17 residues. The CDR3 sequence is CASGQFWDTHMNTEAFF. The CDR3 DNA sequence: TGTGCCAGCGGACAGTTCTGGGACACACACATGAACACTGAAGCTTTCTTT.

This clone was picked up a small number of times. V gene TRBV5-1 combines with J gene TRBJ2-7, with D perhaps matching TRBD1 (6 bases). Per the germline V gene, CDR1 is SGHRS and CDR2 is YFSETQ. The CDR3 consists of 16 residues. V was clipped by 4 bases and J by 3 bases, with 20 bases between them. In DNA, the CDR3 is TGCGCCAGCAGCCCACAGGGAAGTGGAGACATCTACGAGCAGTACTTC. Translated, it gives CASSPQGSGDIYEQYF.

This clone was seen a few times. CDR3 sequence reads: CATSDLGREGNNEQFF. The CDR3 DNA follows: TGTGCCACCAGTGACTTAGGGCGGGAGGGCAACAATGAGCAGTTCTTC. The chain employs TRBV24-1 and TRBJ2-1; 9 positions match TRBD2. Germline loops: CDR1 KGHDR, CDR2 SFDVKD. This CDR3 comprises 16 residues. J gave up 5 bases and V 4 bases, and 8 bases lay outside the gene matches.

The rearrangement uses TRBV30 and TRBJ2-5; possibly TRBD2 for D (6 bases). Germline CDR1 and CDR2: GTSNPN and SVGIG (reference sequence). V lost 4 bases and J lost 5, with 11 bases in between. The CDR3 has 12 amino acids. The CDR3 DNA reads as TGTGCCTGGACCGGGACTTCCGAGACCCAGTACTTC. This translates into CAWTGTSETQYF.

This clone was seen only once. The CDR3, as DNA: TGTGCCAGCAGCCACCTACGGTCCAAAAACATTCAGTACTTC. Its protein is CASSHLRSKNIQYF. V is TRBV3-1 (or the pseudogene TRBV3-2) and J is TRBJ2-4, with D unresolved. CDR1 and CDR2 from the germline V gene are LGHDT and YNNKEL (reference sequence). The CDR3 loop spans 14 amino acids. Between the trimmed V and J ends, which lost 3 bases and 2 bases, there was a span of 8 bases.

The J gene is TRBJ2-1, the V gene TRBV5-4; 8 bases match TRBD2. CDR1 and CDR2 (germline): SGHNT, YYREEE (reference sequence). The CDR3 consists of 15 residues. The ends lost 2 bases at V and 5 bases at J; junction bases unmatched: 6. The CDR3 sequence: CASSFGGRLNNEQFF. The CDR3 DNA reads TGTGCCAGCAGCTTCGGCGGGAGGTTGAACAATGAGCAGTTCTTC.

This clone was observed a few times. The gene calls are TRBV9 and TRBJ1-1; unclear D gene. The germline gives CDR1 SGDLS, CDR2 YYNGEE. The V end was cut by 2 bases, the J end by 5 bases, with 19 bases between. The CDR3 is 16 residues long. In DNA, the CDR3 is TGTGCCAGCAGCGTCCTCATACGGCGGGGATTTACTGAAGCTTTCTTT. Its translation: CASSVLIRRGFTEAFF.

The genes are TRBV27 and TRBJ2-1, with 7 bases identical to TRBD2. J was trimmed by 5 bases and V by 6 bases; bases with no gene match: 13. Germline CDR1 and CDR2: MNHEY and SMNVEV (reference sequence). The length of the CDR3 is 16 residues. This CDR3 is CASSFGAGEFNNEQFF. The CDR3 region has the DNA TGTGCCAGCAGCTTCGGTGCGGGAGAGTTCAACAATGAGCAGTTCTTC.

The V and J genes are TRBV6-5 and TRBJ1-1, with D unresolved. This CDR3 has 15 residues. Germline-derived CDR1 and CDR2 are MNHEY and SVGAGI. The V end was cut by 0 bases, the J end by 1 base, with 9 bases between. The CDR3: CASSYSKAGNTEAFF. The CDR3 region has the DNA TGTGCCAGCAGTTACTCGAAGGCAGGGAACACTGAAGCTTTCTTT.

The V call is TRBV30, the J call TRBJ1-4; perhaps TRBD1 as D (5 bases). V lost 5 bases and J 7 bases, leaving 11 bases between the germline ends. The CDR3 spans 12 residues. The germline V gene encodes CDR1 GTSNPN and CDR2 SVGIG (reference sequence). CDR3 sequence: CAWGWRGEKLFF. CDR3 in DNA: TGTGCCTGGGGTTGGAGGGGTGAAAAACTGTTTTTT.

The chain employs TRBV19 and TRBJ1-2; the D gene is possibly TRBD1 (6 bases). Trimming left V 4 bases short and J 6 bases short, with 18 bases between. The CDR3 extends over 15 amino acids. CDR1 and CDR2 from the germline V gene are LNHDA and SQIVND (reference sequence). The CDR3 reads CASSNRHQGWDGYTF. The CDR3 bases are TGTGCCAGTAGTAATAGGCACCAGGGGTGGGATGGCTACACCTTC.

The CDR3 DNA sequence: TGTGCCAGCAGCTTAGTGGGACAGAGCACAGATACGCAGTATTTT. It specifies CASSLVGQSTDTQYF. The J gene is TRBJ2-3, the V gene TRBV7-2, with 7 positions matching TRBD1. Trimming cost V 1 base and J 0 bases; bases outside gene matches: 1. From germline, CDR1 is SGHTA and CDR2 FQGNSA. CDR3 length equals 15 residues. The full variable domain, with the rest looked up from reference TRBV7-2 and TRBJ2-3, is GAGVSQSPSNKVTEKGKDVELRCDPISGHTALYWYRQSLGQGLEFLIYFQGNSAPDKSGLPSDRFSAERTGGSVSTLTIQRTQQEDSAVYLCASSLVGQSTDTQYFGPGTRLTVL.